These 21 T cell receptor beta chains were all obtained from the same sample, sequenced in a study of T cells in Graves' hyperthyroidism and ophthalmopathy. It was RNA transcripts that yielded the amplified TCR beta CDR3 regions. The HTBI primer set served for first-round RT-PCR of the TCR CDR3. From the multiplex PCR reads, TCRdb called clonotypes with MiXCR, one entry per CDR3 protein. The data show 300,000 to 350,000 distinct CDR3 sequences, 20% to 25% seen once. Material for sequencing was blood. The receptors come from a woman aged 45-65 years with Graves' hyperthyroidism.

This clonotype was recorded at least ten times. The CDR3, as DNA: TGTGCCAGCAGTCGACGCGGGGGGGCCCTGGAGACCCAGTACTTC. This gives the protein CASSRRGGALETQYF. The chain employs TRBV27 and TRBJ2-5, with 9 bases matching TRBD2. The length of the CDR3 is 15 residues. V shed 5 bases, J shed 5 bases, and the junction held 9 bases outside the gene matches. Germline CDR1 is MNHEY and CDR2 is SMNVEV (reference sequence).

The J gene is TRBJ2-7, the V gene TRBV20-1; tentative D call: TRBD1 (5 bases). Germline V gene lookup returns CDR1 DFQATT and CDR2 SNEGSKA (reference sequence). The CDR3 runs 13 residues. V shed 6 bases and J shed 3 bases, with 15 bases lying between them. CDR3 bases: TGCAGTGCGGCGGAGACAGCAATCTACGAGCAGTACTTC. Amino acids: CSAAETAIYEQYF.

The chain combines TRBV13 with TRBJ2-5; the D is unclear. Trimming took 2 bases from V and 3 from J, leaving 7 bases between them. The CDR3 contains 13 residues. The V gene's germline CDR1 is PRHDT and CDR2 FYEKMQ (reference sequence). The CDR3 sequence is CASSLWTEETQYF. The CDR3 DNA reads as TGTGCCAGCAGCTTATGGACCGAAGAGACCCAGTACTTC.

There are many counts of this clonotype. CDR3 protein: CASSYFFGGDGNQPQHF. As DNA, the CDR3 is TGTGCCAGCAGTTACTTCTTCGGGGGCGACGGCAATCAGCCCCAGCATTTT. The rearrangement uses TRBV6-6 and TRBJ1-5, with a tentative D call TRBD1 (6 bases). The V gene lost 1 base and the J gene lost 2 bases, with 15 bases spanning the gap. Germline assignment: CDR1 MNHNY and CDR2 SVGAGI (reference sequence). The CDR3 totals 17 residues.

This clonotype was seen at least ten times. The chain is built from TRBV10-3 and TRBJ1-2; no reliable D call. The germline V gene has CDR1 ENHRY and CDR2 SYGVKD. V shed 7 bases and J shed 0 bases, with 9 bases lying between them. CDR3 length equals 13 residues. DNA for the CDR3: TGTGCCATCACTCAGGCCACTAACTATGGCTACACCTTC. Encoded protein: CAITQATNYGYTF.

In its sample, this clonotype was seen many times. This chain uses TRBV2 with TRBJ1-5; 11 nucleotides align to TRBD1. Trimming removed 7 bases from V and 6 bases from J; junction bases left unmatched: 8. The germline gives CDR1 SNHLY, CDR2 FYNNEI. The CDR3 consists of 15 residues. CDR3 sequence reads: CASTTGTGGFQPQHF. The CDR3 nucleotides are TGTGCCAGCACCACCGGGACAGGGGGTTTTCAGCCCCAGCATTTT. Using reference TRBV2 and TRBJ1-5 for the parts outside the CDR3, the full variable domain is EPEVTQTPSHQVTQMGQEVILRCVPISNHLYFYWYRQILGQKVEFLVSFYNNEISEKSEIFDDQFSVERPDGSNFTLKIRSTKLEDSAMYFCASTTGTGGFQPQHFGDGTRLSIL.

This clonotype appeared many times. The CDR3 sequence is CASSPGTGYTF. The CDR3 DNA follows: TGTGCCAGCAGTCCCGGGACTGGCTACACCTTC. The chain links TRBV12-3 or TRBV12-4 to TRBJ1-2; D may be TRBD1 (5 bases). The germline V and J ends were trimmed by 5 bases and 7 bases, with 8 bases remaining between them. The CDR3 sequence is 11 residues long.

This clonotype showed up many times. CDR3 loop: CASGLVRVGGYNEQFF. CDR3 nucleotide sequence: TGTGCTAGTGGTTTGGTAAGGGTTGGAGGCTACAATGAGCAGTTCTTC. The chain joins TRBV12-5 to TRBJ2-1, with a weak D call TRBD2 (5 bases). Looked up from germline, CDR1 is LGHNT and CDR2 is FRNRAP. V was cut by 0 bases and J by 3 bases, with 12 bases left in between. The CDR3 has 16 residues.

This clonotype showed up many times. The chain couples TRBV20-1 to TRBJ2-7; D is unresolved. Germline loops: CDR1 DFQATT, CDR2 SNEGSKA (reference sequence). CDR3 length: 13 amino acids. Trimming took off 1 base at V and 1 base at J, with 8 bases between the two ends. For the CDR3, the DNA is TGCAGTGCTAGAGCATCAGTGTCCTACGAGCAGTACTTC. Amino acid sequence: CSARASVSYEQYF.

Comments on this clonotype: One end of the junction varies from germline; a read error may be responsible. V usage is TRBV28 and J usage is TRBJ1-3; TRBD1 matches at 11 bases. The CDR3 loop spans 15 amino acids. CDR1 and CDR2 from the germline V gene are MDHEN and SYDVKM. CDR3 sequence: CASSPGQGARNTTYF. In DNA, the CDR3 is TGTGCCAGCTCCCCCGGACAGGGGGCTAGAAACACCACATATTTT.

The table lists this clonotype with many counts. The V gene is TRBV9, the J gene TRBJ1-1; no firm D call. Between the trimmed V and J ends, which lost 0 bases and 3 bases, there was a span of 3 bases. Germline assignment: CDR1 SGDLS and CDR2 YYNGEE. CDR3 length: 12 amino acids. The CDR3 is CASSVGDTEAFF. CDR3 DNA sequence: TGTGCCAGCAGCGTAGGGGACACTGAAGCTTTCTTT.

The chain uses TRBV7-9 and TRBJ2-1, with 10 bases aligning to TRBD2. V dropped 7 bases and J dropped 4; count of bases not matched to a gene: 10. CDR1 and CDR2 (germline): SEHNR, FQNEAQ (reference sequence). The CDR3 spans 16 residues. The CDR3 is CASNLGPSGGYNEQFF. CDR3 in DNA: TGTGCCAGCAACCTAGGGCCTAGCGGGGGTTACAATGAGCAGTTCTTC. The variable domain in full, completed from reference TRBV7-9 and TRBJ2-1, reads DTGVSQNPRHKITKRGQNVTFRCDPISEHNRLYWYRQTLGQGPEFLTYFQNEAQLEKSRLLSDRFSAERPKGSFSTLEIQRTEQGDSAMYLCASNLGPSGGYNEQFFGPGTRLTVL.

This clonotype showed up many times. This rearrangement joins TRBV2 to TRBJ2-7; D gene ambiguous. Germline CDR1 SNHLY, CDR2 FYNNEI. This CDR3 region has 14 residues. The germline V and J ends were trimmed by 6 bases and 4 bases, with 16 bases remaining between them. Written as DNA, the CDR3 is TGTGCCAGCAGCCAGGACGTAGAATGGTACGAGCAGTACTTC. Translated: CASSQDVEWYEQYF.

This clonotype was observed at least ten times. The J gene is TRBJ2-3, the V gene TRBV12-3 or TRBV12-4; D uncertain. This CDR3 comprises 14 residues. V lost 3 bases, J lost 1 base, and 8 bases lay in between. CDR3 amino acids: CASSFPRRTDTQYF. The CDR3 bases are TGTGCCAGCAGTTTCCCACGACGCACAGATACGCAGTATTTT.

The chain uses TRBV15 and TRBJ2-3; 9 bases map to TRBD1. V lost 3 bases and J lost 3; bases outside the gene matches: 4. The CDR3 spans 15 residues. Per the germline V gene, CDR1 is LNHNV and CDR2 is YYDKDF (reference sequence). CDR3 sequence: CATSSPGTGTDTQYF. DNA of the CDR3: TGTGCCACCAGCAGTCCCGGGACAGGGACAGATACGCAGTATTTT.

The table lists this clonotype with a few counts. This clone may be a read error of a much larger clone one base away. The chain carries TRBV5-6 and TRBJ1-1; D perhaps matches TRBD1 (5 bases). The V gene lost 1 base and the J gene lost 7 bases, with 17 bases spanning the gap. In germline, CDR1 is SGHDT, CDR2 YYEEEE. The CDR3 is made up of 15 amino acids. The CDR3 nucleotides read TGTGCCAGCAGCTTGTTAGCGTCAGGGACGGATGAAGCTTTCTTT. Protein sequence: CASSLLASGTDEAFF.

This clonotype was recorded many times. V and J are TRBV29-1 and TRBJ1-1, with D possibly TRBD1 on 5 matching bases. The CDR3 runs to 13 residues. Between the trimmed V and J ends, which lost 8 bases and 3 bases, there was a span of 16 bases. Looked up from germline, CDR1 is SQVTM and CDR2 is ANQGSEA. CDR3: CSSRGGGDTEAFF. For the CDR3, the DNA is TGCAGCTCCCGGGGGGGAGGAGACACTGAAGCTTTCTTT. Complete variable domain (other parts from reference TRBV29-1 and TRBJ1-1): SAVISQKPSRDICQRGTSLTIQCQVDSQVTMMFWYRQQPGQSLTLIATANQGSEATYESGFVIDKFPISRPNLTFSTLTVSNMSPEDSSIYLCSSRGGGDTEAFFGQGTRLTVV.

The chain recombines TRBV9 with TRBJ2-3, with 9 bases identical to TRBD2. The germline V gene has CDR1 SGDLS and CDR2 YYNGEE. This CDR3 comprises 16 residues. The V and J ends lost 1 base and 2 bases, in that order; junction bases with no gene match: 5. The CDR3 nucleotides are TGTGCCAGCAGCGTATACAGCGGGGGGCCCACAGATACGCAGTATTTT. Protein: CASSVYSGGPTDTQYF. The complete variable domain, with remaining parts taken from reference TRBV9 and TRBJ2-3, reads DSGVTQTPKHLITATGQRVTLRCSPRSGDLSVYWYQQSLDQGLQFLIQYYNGEERAKGNILERFSAQQFPDLHSELNLSSLELGDSALYFCASSVYSGGPTDTQYFGPGTRLTVL.

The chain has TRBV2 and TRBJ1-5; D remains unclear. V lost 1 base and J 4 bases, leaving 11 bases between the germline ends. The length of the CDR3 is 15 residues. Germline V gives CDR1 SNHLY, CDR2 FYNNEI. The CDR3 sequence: CASSEEAGENQPQHF. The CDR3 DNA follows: TGTGCCAGCAGTGAAGAGGCTGGGGAGAATCAGCCCCAGCATTTT.

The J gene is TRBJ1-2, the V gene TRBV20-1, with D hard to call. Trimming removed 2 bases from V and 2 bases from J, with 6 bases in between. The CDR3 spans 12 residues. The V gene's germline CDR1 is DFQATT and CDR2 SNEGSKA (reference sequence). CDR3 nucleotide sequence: TGCAGTGCTAGACACTCAAACTATGGCTACACCTTC. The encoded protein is CSARHSNYGYTF.

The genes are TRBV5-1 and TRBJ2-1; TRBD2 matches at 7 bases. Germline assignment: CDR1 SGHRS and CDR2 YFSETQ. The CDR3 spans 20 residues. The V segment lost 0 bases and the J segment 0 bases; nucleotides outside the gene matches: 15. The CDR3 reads CASSLGAGKTSVSSYNEQFF. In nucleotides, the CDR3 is TGCGCCAGCAGCTTGGGGGCAGGGAAAACTAGCGTTAGCTCCTACAATGAGCAGTTCTTC.